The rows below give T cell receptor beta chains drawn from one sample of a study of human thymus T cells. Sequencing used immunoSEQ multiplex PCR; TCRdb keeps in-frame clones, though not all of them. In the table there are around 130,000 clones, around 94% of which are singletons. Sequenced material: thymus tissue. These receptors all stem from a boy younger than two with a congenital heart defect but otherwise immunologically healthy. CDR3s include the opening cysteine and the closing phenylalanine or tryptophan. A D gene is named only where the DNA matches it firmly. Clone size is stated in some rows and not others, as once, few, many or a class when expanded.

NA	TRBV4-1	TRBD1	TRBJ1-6	CASSQGREDRKPNSPLHF	TGCGCCAGCAGCCAAGGGAGGGAGGACAGGAAACCTAATTCACCCCTCCACTTT
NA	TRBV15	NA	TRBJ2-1	CATSRRAEGQFF	TGTGCCACCAGCCGGCGGGCGGAGGGGCAGTTCTTC
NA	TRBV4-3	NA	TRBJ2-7	CASSQEQVLSYEQYF	TGCGCCAGCAGCCAAGAACAGGTCCTCTCCTACGAGCAGTACTTC
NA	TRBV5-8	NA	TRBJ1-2	CASSLEGTPEGGYTF	TGTGCCAGCAGCTTGGAGGGGACCCCTGAGGGTGGCTACACCTTC
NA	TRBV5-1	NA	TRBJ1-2	CASSFPKGGGYTF	TGCGCCAGCAGCTTTCCTAAAGGGGGTGGCTACACCTTC
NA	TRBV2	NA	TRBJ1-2	CASSTKILQGIPNIGSEYGYTF	TGTGCCAGCAGTACCAAGATCCTCCAGGGAATTCCGAATATTGGGTCGGAATATGGCTACACCTTC
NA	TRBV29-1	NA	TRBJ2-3	CSVRRVGADTQYF	TGCAGCGTTCGACGGGTTGGTGCAGATACGCAGTATTTT
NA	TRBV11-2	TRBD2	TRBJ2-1	CASSLLHAGLAGNEQFF	TGTGCCAGCAGCTTATTACACGCTGGACTAGCGGGGAACGAGCAGTTCTTC
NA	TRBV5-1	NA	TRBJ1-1	CASSLGRGTEAFF	TGCGCCAGCAGCTTGGGCCGGGGAACTGAAGCTTTCTTT
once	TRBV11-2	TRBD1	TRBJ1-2	CASSLDWDRPYRHYGYTF	TGTGCCAGCAGCTTAGATTGGGACAGGCCCTACAGACACTATGGCTACACCTTC
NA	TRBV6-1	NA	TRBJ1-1	CASSEGSQARAFF	TGTGCCAGCAGTGAGGGTAGTCAGGCACGAGCTTTCTTT
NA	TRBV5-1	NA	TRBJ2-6	CASSLEFGSGANVLTF	TGCGCCAGCAGCTTGGAGTTTGGTAGTGGGGCCAACGTCCTGACTTTC
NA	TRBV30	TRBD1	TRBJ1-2	CAWKDRDPKGYTF	TGTGCCTGGAAAGACAGGGACCCCAAGGGCTACACCTTC
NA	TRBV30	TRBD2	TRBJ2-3	CAWSAIPSGVSADTQYF	TGTGCCTGGAGTGCCATTCCTAGCGGGGTGTCAGCAGATACGCAGTATTTT
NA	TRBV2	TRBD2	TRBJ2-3	CASRGERTSKTGRHGGDTQYF	TGTGCCAGCAGGGGGGAAAGGACTAGCAAGACAGGCCGACACGGGGGTGATACGCAGTATTTT
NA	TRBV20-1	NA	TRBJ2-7	CSARRGGEQYF	TGCAGTGCCCGGAGGGGTGGGGAGCAGTACTTC
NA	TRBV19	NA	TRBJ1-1	CASSMSLEDGTEAFF	TGTGCCAGTAGTATGAGCTTGGAAGACGGCACTGAAGCTTTCTTT
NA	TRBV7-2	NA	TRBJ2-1	CASSPGTSNEQFF	TGTGCCAGCAGCCCCGGGACATCAAATGAGCAGTTCTTC
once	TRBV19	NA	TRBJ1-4	CASSIPGTNEKLFF	TGTGCCAGTAGTATCCCCGGGACTAATGAAAAACTGTTTTTT
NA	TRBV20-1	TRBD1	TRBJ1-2	CSAKRDSSYTF	TGCAGTGCTAAAAGGGACAGTAGCTACACCTTC
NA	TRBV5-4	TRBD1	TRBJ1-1	CASSLWGKPGQGRDEAFF	TGTGCCAGCAGCTTGTGGGGAAAACCGGGACAGGGTAGGGATGAAGCTTTCTTT
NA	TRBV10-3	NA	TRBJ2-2	CAISDIAFTGELFF	TGTGCCATCAGTGATATCGCCTTCACCGGGGAGCTGTTTTTT
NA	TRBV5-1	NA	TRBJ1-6	CASSLALRQRTSPLHF	TGCGCCAGCAGCTTGGCCTTGCGACAGAGAACGTCACCCCTCCACTTT
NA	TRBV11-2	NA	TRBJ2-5	CASSSPDYPQETQYF	TGTGCCAGCAGCTCCCCTGACTACCCCCAAGAGACCCAGTACTTC
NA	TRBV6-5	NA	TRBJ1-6	CASSFFSYNSPLHF	TGTGCCAGCAGTTTTTTCTCCTATAATTCACCCCTCCACTTT
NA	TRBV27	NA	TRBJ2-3	CASSAHLRARGLGTDTQYF	TGTGCCAGCAGTGCGCACCTCCGGGCCAGGGGATTGGGCACAGATACGCAGTATTTT
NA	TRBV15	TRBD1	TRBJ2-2	CATNLGTGDTGELFF	TGTGCCACCAACCTCGGGACAGGGGACACCGGGGAGCTGTTTTTT
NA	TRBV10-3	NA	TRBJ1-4	CAISVGGGFSYEKLFF	TGTGCCATCAGTGTCGGTGGAGGTTTTTCTTATGAAAAACTGTTTTTT
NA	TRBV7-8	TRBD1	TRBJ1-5	CASSLLLDRGPGSKGNQPQHF	TGTGCCAGCAGCTTGCTGCTGGACAGGGGGCCGGGTAGTAAGGGAAATCAGCCCCAGCATTTT
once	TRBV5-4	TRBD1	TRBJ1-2	CASSFKGQGARGYTF	TGTGCCAGCAGCTTTAAGGGACAGGGGGCGCGAGGCTACACCTTC
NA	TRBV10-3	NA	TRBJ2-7	CAISESGVREPEQYF	TGTGCCATCAGTGAGTCGGGTGTCAGGGAGCCCGAGCAGTACTTC
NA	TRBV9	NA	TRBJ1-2	CASSPTRLRLHYGYTF	TGTGCCAGCAGCCCTACGAGGTTGAGGCTCCACTATGGCTACACCTTC
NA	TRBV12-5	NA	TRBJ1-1	CASGTRDRRSAFF	TGTGCTAGTGGAACCCGGGACCGCAGAAGCGCTTTCTTT
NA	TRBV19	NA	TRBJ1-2	CASSIMGLPIF	TGTGCCAGTAGTATAATGGGACTTCCTATCTTC
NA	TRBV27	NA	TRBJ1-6	CASSLSARSKNSPLHF	TGTGCCAGCAGTCTATCCGCCAGGTCCAAGAATTCACCCCTCCACTTT
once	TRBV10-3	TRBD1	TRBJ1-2	CAISKTGGYYGYTF	TGTGCCATCAGTAAAACAGGGGGTTACTATGGCTACACCTTC
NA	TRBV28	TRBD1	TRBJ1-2	CASSPGTGDNYGYTF	TGTGCCAGCAGCCCAGGGACAGGGGATAACTATGGCTACACCTTC
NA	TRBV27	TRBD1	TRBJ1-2	CASSPTGTAVPFVARTF	TGTGCCAGCAGTCCCACCGGGACAGCCGTGCCCTTTGTGGCTAGGACCTTC
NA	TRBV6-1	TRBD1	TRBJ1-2	CASSEFKVMGDSKYGYTF	TGTGCCAGCAGTGAATTTAAGGTCATGGGGGACAGTAAATATGGCTACACCTTC
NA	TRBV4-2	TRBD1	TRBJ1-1	CASSTGATEAFF	TGTGCCAGCAGCACAGGGGCCACTGAAGCTTTCTTT
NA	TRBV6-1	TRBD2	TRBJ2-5	CASKRRGGETQYF	TGTGCCAGCAAGCGACGGGGGGGAGAGACCCAGTACTTC
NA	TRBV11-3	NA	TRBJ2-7	CASSELGRGPYEQYF	TGTGCCAGCAGCGAGTTGGGCAGGGGTCCCTACGAGCAGTACTTC
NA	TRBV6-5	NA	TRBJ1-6	CASSYRPIGRNSPLHF	TGTGCCAGCAGTTACCGGCCAATAGGGAGGAATTCACCCCTCCACTTT
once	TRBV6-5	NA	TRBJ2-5	CASSLRGGRETQYF	TGTGCCAGCTCTTTGAGGGGGGGCCGGGAGACCCAGTACTTC
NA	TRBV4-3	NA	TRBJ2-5	CASSQDIVRETQYF	TGCGCCAGCAGCCAAGATATCGTTCGAGAGACCCAGTACTTC